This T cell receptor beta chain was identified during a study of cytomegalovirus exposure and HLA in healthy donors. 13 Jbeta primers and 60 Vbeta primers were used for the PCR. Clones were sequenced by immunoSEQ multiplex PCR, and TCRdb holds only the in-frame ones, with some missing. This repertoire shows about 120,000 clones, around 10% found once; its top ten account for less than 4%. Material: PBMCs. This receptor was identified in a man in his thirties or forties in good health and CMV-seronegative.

The chain's CDR3 is CASSLGGQGATTGELFF. The CDR3 DNA reads as TGTGCCAGCAGTTTAGGAGGACAGGGGGCTACCACCGGGGAGCTGTTTTTT. The chain is built from TRBV28 and TRBJ2-2; 11 nucleotides align to TRBD1. There are 17 residues in the CDR3. The germline gives CDR1 MDHEN, CDR2 SYDVKM. V was pared by 2 bases and J by 4 bases, with 6 bases of the junction left unmatched.